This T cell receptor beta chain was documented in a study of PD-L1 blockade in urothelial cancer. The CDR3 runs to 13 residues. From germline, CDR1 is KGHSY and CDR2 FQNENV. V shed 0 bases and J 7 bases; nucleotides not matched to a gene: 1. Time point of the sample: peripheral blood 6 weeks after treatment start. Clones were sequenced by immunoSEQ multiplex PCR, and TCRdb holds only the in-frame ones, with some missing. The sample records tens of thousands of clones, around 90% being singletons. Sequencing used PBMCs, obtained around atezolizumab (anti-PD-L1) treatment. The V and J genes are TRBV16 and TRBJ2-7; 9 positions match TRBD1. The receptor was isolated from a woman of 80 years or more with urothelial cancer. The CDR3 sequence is CASSQSTGGEQYF. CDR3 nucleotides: TGTGCCAGCAGCCAATCGACAGGGGGTGAGCAGTACTTC.